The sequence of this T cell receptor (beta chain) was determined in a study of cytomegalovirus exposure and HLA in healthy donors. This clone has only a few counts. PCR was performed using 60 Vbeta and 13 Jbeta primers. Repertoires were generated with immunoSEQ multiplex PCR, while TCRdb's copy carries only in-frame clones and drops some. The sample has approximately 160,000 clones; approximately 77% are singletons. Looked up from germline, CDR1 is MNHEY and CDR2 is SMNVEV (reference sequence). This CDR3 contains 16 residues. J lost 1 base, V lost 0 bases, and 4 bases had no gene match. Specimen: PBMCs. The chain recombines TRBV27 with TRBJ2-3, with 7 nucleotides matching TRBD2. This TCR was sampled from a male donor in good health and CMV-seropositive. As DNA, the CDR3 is TGTGCCAGCAGTTTATCAGCGCGGGAGCGCACAGATACGCAGTATTTT. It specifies CASSLSARERTDTQYF.